The T cell receptor (beta chain) described here comes from a study of Ad26.COV2.S vaccination and SARS-CoV-2 variants. Study details: Doses of Ad26.COV2.S were injected into muscle once or twice, 56 days apart.

Treatment meaning: about 20 received Ad26.COV2.S at low or high dose, single or two shots; about 5 received placebo; per-sample allocation not given. At day 63 after the first vaccine or placebo injection, samples were drawn. The protocol was immunoSEQ multiplex PCR, while the TCRdb copy is restricted to in-frame clones and leaves out a portion. The sample has roughly 320,000 clones; roughly 84% are singletons. CDR1 and CDR2 (germline): SGHTA, FQGNSA. Trimming stripped 4 bases from V and 3 bases from J, with 21 bases between. This CDR3 comprises 17 residues. This clone was detected many times. The sequences come from peripheral blood, collected in a trial of Ad26.COV2.S vaccine versus placebo. The receptor comes from a person aged 18-65 years who received the Ad26.COV2.S COVID-19 vaccine or a placebo. The V gene is TRBV7-2, the J gene TRBJ1-1; D is possibly TRBD1 (5 bases). In DNA form, the CDR3 reads TGTGCCAGCAGCTCTCAAATCCGGGACTTTGGGGACACTGAAGCTTTCTTT. Its translation is CASSSQIRDFGDTEAFF. Full variable domain (rest looked up from reference TRBV7-2 and TRBJ1-1): GAGVSQSPSNKVTEKGKDVELRCDPISGHTALYWYRQSLGQGLEFLIYFQGNSAPDKSGLPSDRFSAERTGGSVSTLTIQRTQQEDSAVYLCASSSQIRDFGDTEAFFGQGTRLTVV.